This T cell receptor beta chain was recovered during a study of graft-versus-host responses after intestinal transplantation. Study-wide context: The study gave all recipients anti-thymocyte globulin induction, then tacrolimus and steroids for about 3 years. Points from the study as a whole: Some GvH clones appeared in ileal mucosa or blood before recipient bone marrow.

The table came from immunoSEQ multiplex PCR; TCRdb's copy has only in-frame clones and leaves some out. Of about 71,000 clones listed, just under 95% are singletons. CDR3 length: 13 residues. Germline lookup yields CDR1 MNHEY and CDR2 SMNVEV (reference sequence). The V gene lost 2 bases and the J gene lost 4 bases, with 5 bases spanning the gap. As regards this clone: As yet, its antigen is unknown.

V and J are TRBV27 and TRBJ2-2; TRBD1 might be the D (5 bases). The origin of this receptor is a human donor who received an intestinal transplant. This material consisted of unstimulated CD8+ T cells sorted from spleen or lymph node cells, taken before intestinal transplant. The CDR3 loop reads CASSLGATGELFF. The CDR3 DNA is TGTGCCAGCAGTTTAGGGGCCACCGGGGAGCTGTTTTTT.